The next 16 T cell receptor beta chains were all read from a single sample in a study of control samples from healthy donors and cancer patients. TCRdb's copy holds only in-frame clones and misses some; the assay was immunoSEQ multiplex PCR. The sample shows 80,000 to 100,000 clones, about nine tenths of them seen only once. The source material was blood. These TCRs come from a human donor in good health. The donor label of this sample is uncertain.

The chain couples TRBV5-1 to TRBJ2-1; 9 bases align to TRBD2. The CDR3 has 15 residues. The germline V gene has CDR1 SGHRS and CDR2 YFSETQ. The V and J ends lost 0 bases and 7 bases, in that order; junction bases with no gene match: 5. The chain's CDR3 is CASSLGLADQNEQFF. The CDR3 region has the DNA TGCGCCAGCAGCTTGGGACTAGCGGACCAAAATGAGCAGTTCTTC.

This sequence joins TRBV7-2 and TRBJ1-3; tentative D call: TRBD1 (6 bases). CDR3 length equals 17 residues. Trimming cost V 2 bases and J 0 bases, with 14 bases left between them. CDR1 SGHTA and CDR2 FQGNSA come from the germline V gene. This CDR3 is CASSLTGTPSSGNTIYF. CDR3 coding DNA: TGTGCCAGCAGCTTAACAGGGACACCTTCCTCTGGAAACACCATATATTTT.

J is TRBJ2-3 and V is TRBV10-3, with D unresolved. The germline V gene has CDR1 ENHRY and CDR2 SYGVKD. The CDR3 is made up of 16 amino acids. Trimming took off 3 bases at V and 3 bases at J, with 16 bases between the two ends. CDR3 loop: CAISEVRAMGTDTQYF. CDR3 in DNA: TGTGCCATCAGTGAAGTACGGGCTATGGGAACAGATACGCAGTATTTT.

The chain is built from TRBV5-4 and TRBJ2-7, with D perhaps TRBD1 or TRBD2 (5 bases each). The CDR3 spans 13 residues. Germline V gene data show CDR1 as SGHNT and CDR2 as YYREEE (reference sequence). Trimming removed 4 bases from V and 2 bases from J, with 10 bases in between. Written as DNA, the CDR3 is TGTGCCAGCAGCACACGGGACCCCTACGAGCAGTACTTC. Encoded protein: CASSTRDPYEQYF.

V and J are TRBV7-9 and TRBJ1-4; 8 bases map to TRBD1. CDR1 and CDR2 (germline): SEHNR, FQNEAQ (reference sequence). After removal of 5 bases from V and 0 bases from J, the junction contained 5 bases not matched to a gene. The CDR3 length is 16 residues. The CDR3 sequence: CASSPGQAATNEKLFF. CDR3 nucleotides: TGTGCCAGCAGCCCGGGACAGGCGGCAACTAATGAAAAACTGTTTTTT.

The V call is TRBV2, the J call TRBJ2-7; tentatively, D is TRBD1 (5 bases). The CDR3 has 13 residues. CDR1 and CDR2 from the germline V gene are SNHLY and FYNNEI. Trimming removed 6 bases at V and 3 bases at J, with 12 bases between. The chain's CDR3 is CASRQIGDYEQYF. In DNA form, the CDR3 reads TGTGCCAGCAGGCAAATAGGGGACTACGAGCAGTACTTC.

The V and J genes are TRBV11-2 and TRBJ1-1; 7 nucleotides align to TRBD1. The CDR3 covers 15 residues. Germline V lookup: CDR1 SGHAT, CDR2 FQNNGV. V trimming: 5 bases; J trimming: 0 bases; junction bases outside the gene matches: 6. The CDR3 nucleotides are TGTGCCAGCAGCCCAGGAGGGGGCATGAACACTGAAGCTTTCTTT. This encodes CASSPGGGMNTEAFF.

V and J are TRBV7-6 and TRBJ2-5; D is undetermined. V lost 4 bases to trimming and J lost 3 bases, with 12 bases between them. Per the germline V gene, CDR1 is SGHVS and CDR2 is FNYEAQ. The CDR3 is 14 amino acids. Here the CDR3 reads CASSSTGWEETQYF. The CDR3 DNA sequence: TGTGCCAGCAGCTCTACCGGGTGGGAAGAGACCCAGTACTTC.

The gene calls are TRBV27 and TRBJ1-2; D unclear. This CDR3 region has 17 residues. Trimming removed 6 bases at V and 6 bases at J, with 26 bases between. The germline CDR1 and CDR2 sequences are MNHEY and SMNVEV (reference sequence). CDR3: CASSYRRVGKGEDGYTF. The CDR3 DNA sequence: TGTGCCAGCAGCTATCGCCGGGTCGGGAAGGGAGAGGATGGCTACACCTTC.

The V and J genes are TRBV6-5 and TRBJ1-1; D not certain. The V and J ends lost 4 bases and 1 base respectively, with 7 bases between them. The germline V gene encodes CDR1 MNHEY and CDR2 SVGAGI. This CDR3 has 13 amino acids. CDR3 residues: CASSFTANTEAFF. CDR3 DNA sequence: TGTGCCAGCAGTTTTACAGCGAACACTGAAGCTTTCTTT.

DNA of the CDR3: TGTGCCAGCAGTATCCCTGGGGCCAACGTCCTGACTTTC. The encoded protein is CASSIPGANVLTF. This rearrangement joins TRBV6-5 to TRBJ2-6; no firm D call. CDR1 and CDR2 (germline): MNHEY, SVGAGI. This CDR3 region has 13 residues. Deletions cut 5 bases from V and 2 bases from J, with 4 bases between.

The chain joins TRBV28 to TRBJ1-1, with D possibly TRBD1 on 6 matching bases. This CDR3 has 16 residues. Germline CDR1 and CDR2: MDHEN and SYDVKM. V was pared by 6 bases and J by 0 bases, with 17 bases between. This CDR3 reads CASSRTDLIMNTEAFF. CDR3 sequence (DNA): TGTGCCAGCAGCCGGACAGATCTTATCATGAACACTGAAGCTTTCTTT.

The chain is built from TRBV11-2 and TRBJ2-3, with TRBD1 matching 8 bases. Per germline, CDR1 SGHAT and CDR2 FQNNGV. This CDR3 region has 14 residues. V lost 5 bases and J lost 7; bases outside the gene matches: 8. The DNA for the CDR3 is TGTGCCAGCAGCCCAGGACAGGGAGCAAATACGCAGTATTTT. It yields the protein CASSPGQGANTQYF.

The sample holds one count of this clone. The chain employs TRBV30 and TRBJ2-2; D gene ambiguous. V lost 3 bases and J 5 bases, leaving 10 bases between the germline ends. The CDR3 spans 13 residues. The germline V gene has CDR1 GTSNPN and CDR2 SVGIG (reference sequence). In DNA form, the CDR3 reads TGTGCCTGGAGATATTTGGGTACCGGGGAGCTGTTTTTT. The encoded protein is CAWRYLGTGELFF.

This chain's CDR3 is CASSGRDRGTYNEQFF. The CDR3 DNA reads TGTGCCAGCAGTGGTCGAGACAGGGGAACCTACAATGAGCAGTTCTTC. This chain links TRBV6-1 with TRBJ2-1, with 8 bases lining up with TRBD1. Germline CDR1 and CDR2: MNHNS and SASEGT. The length of the CDR3 is 16 residues. Trimming cost V 4 bases and J 2 bases; bases outside gene matches: 7.

This chain connects TRBV5-1 to TRBJ2-5; 10 nucleotides agree with TRBD1. The V segment lost 4 bases and the J segment 1 base; nucleotides outside the gene matches: 4. Germline loops: CDR1 SGHRS, CDR2 YFSETQ. The CDR3 consists of 15 residues. CDR3 loop: CASSMGQGSQETQYF. Here the CDR3 DNA reads TGCGCCAGCAGCATGGGACAGGGGAGCCAAGAGACCCAGTACTTC.